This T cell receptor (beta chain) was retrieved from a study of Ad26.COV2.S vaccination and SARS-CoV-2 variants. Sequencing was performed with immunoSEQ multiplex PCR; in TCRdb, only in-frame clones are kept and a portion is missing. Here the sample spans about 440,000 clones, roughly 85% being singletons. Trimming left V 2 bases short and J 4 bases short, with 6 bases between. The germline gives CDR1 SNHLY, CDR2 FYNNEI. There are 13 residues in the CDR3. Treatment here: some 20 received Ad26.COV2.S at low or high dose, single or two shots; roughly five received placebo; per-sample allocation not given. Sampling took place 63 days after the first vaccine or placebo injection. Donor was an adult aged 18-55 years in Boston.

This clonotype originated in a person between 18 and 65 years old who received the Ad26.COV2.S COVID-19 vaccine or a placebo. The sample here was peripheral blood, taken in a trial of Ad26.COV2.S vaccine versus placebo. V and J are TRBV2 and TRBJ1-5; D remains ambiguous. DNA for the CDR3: TGTGCCAGCAGTGAACGTCAGAATCAGCCCCAGCATTTT. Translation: CASSERQNQPQHF.